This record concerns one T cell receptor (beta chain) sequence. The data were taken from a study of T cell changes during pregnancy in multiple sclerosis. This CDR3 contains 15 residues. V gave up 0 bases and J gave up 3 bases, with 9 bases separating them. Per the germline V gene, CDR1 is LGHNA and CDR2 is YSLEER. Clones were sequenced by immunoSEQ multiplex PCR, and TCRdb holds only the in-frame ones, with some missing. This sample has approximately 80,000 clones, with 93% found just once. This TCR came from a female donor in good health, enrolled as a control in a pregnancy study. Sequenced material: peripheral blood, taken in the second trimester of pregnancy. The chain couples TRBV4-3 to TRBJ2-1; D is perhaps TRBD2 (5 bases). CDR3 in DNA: TGCGCCAGCAGCCAAGACATCGAGGGCTACAATGAGCAGTTCTTC. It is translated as CASSQDIEGYNEQFF.